This T cell receptor beta chain was documented in a study of cytomegalovirus exposure and HLA in healthy donors. Study-wide points: Per a prior analysis, the majority of TCR beta V segments were productive roughly 87% or roughly 30% of the time. The authors later linked a missense DCLRE1C variant to TCR beta V- and J-gene trimming.

The primer mix had 60 Vbeta and 13 Jbeta primers. TCRdb's table, derived via immunoSEQ multiplex PCR, lists solely in-frame clones and lacks some. The sample includes around 200,000 clones, 80% of them seen just once. Germline CDR1 reads MRHNA; CDR2 reads SNTAGT. The CDR3 consists of 16 residues. V lost 0 bases, J lost 2 bases, and 5 bases stayed unmatched. This clone was counted between two and nine times. Antigen: not known. The receptor comes from a boy younger than 18 in good health and CMV-seronegative. The sequenced material came from PBMCs. The V and J genes are TRBV6-4 and TRBJ2-3; 7 nucleotides match TRBD2. The CDR3 spells CASSDSAGGTTDTQYF. The CDR3 DNA is TGTGCCAGCAGTGACTCGGCCGGGGGGACCACAGATACGCAGTATTTT.